This entry features one TCR beta chain sequence. Its antigen is as yet unknown. This record comes from a study of shared clonotypes between healthy human individuals. Among the donors, all were Caucasian adults who lived in Nashville, Tennessee. The J segment lost 4 bases and the V segment lost 3 bases, leaving 7 bases of the junction unmatched. CDR1 and CDR2 (germline): KGHSH, LQKENI. The CDR3 is 15 residues long. The method was immunoSEQ multiplex PCR; TCRdb's version includes in-frame clones alone and lacks a portion of them. The table lists 450,000 to 500,000 clones, approximately 81% of them singletons, with about 13% in the top ten. General study points: Blood was the only sampled material, and tissue repertoires likely differ.

The receptor was isolated from a woman aged 40 to 49 in good health. Some clones in this sample may be carry-over from other donors' samples. Sequenced sample: PBMCs. The genes are TRBV18 and TRBJ2-7, with 9 bases identical to TRBD2. The CDR3 region is CASSPRAGGRYEQYF. The CDR3 DNA reads as TGTGCCAGCTCACCCAGAGCGGGAGGCCGGTACGAGCAGTACTTC.